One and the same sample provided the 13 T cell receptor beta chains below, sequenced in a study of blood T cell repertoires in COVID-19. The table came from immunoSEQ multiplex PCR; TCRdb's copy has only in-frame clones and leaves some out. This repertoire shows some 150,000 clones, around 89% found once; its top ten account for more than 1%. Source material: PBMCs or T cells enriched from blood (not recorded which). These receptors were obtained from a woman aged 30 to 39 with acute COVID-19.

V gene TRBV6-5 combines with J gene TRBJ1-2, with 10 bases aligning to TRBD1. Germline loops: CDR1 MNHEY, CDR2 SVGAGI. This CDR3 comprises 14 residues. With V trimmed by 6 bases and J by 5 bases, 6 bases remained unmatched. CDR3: CASRSPGQGYGYTF. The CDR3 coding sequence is TGTGCCAGCAGGAGTCCGGGACAGGGGTATGGCTACACCTTC.

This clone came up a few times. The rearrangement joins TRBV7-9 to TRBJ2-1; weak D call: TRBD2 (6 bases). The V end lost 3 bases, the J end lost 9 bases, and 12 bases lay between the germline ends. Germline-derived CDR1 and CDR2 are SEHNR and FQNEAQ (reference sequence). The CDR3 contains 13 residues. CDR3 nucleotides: TGTGCCAGCAGCTTTAGCGGTATTGGTGAGCAGTTCTTC. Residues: CASSFSGIGEQFF.

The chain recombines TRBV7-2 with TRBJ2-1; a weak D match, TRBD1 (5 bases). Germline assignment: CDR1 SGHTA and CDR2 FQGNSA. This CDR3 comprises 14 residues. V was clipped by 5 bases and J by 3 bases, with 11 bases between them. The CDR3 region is CASSELDSYNEQFF. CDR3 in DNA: TGTGCCAGCAGCGAACTCGACAGCTACAATGAGCAGTTCTTC.

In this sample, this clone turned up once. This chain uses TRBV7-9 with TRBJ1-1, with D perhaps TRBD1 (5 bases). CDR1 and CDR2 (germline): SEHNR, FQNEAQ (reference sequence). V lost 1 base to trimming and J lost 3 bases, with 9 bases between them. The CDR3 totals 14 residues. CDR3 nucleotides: TGTGCCAGCAGCTTAGACCAGGGTGACACTGAAGCTTTCTTT. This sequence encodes CASSLDQGDTEAFF.

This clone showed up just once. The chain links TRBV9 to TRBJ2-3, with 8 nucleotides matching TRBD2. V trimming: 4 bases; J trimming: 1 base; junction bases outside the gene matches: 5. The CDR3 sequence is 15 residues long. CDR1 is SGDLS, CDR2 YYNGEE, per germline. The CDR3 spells CASSPGGPRTDTQYF. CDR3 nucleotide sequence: TGTGCCAGCAGCCCGGGGGGGCCACGCACAGATACGCAGTATTTT.

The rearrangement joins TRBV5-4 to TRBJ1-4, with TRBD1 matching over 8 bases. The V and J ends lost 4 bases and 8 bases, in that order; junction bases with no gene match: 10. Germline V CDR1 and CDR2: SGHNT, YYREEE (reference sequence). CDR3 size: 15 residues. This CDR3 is CASSAGDRGGEKLFF. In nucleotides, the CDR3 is TGTGCCAGCAGCGCCGGAGACAGGGGTGGCGAAAAACTGTTTTTT.

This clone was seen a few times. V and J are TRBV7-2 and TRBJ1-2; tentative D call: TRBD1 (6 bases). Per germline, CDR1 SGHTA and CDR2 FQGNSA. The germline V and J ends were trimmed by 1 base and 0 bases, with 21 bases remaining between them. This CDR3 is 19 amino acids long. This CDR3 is CASSLGSGAPGLANYGYTF. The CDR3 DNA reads TGTGCCAGCAGCTTAGGTTCAGGGGCCCCAGGGTTAGCTAACTATGGCTACACCTTC.

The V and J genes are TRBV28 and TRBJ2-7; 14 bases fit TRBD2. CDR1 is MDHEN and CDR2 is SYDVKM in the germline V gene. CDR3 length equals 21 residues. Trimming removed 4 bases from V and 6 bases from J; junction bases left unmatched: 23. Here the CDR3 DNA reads TGTGCCAGCAGTTACGATACGATAGGGGGACTAGCGGGAGAAATGAGGAGCGAGCAGTACTTC. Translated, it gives CASSYDTIGGLAGEMRSEQYF.

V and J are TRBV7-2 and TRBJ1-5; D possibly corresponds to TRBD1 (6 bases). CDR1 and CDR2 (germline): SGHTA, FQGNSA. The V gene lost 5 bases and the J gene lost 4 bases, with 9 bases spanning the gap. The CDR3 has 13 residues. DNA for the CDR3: TGTGCCAGCAGCCCAGGGGCAAATCAGCCCCAGCATTTT. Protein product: CASSPGANQPQHF.

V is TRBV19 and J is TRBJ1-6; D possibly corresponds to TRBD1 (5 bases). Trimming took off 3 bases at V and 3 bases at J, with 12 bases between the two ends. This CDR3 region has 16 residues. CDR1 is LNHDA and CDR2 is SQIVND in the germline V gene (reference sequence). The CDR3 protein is CASSMVGEYYNSPLHF. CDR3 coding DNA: TGTGCCAGTAGTATGGTAGGGGAATACTATAATTCACCCCTCCACTTT. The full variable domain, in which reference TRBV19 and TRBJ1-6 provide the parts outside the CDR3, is DGGITQSPKYLFRKEGQNVTLSCEQNLNHDAMYWYRQDPGQGLRLIYYSQIVNDFQKGDIAEGYSVSREKKESFPLTVTSAQKNPTAFYLCASSMVGEYYNSPLHFGNGTRLTVT.

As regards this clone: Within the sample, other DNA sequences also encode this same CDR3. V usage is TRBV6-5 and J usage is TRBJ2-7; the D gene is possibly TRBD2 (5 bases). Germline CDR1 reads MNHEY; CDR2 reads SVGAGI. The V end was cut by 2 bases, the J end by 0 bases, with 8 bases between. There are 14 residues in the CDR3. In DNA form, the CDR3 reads TGTGCCAGCAGTTACAGTGGGAGCTCCTACGAGCAGTACTTC. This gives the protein CASSYSGSSYEQYF.

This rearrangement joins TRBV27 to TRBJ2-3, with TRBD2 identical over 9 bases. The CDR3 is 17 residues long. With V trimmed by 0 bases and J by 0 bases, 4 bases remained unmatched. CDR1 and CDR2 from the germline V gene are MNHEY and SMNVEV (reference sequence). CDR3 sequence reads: CASSLSRSGSSTDTQYF. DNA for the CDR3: TGTGCCAGCAGTTTATCCCGTAGCGGGAGTAGCACAGATACGCAGTATTTT.

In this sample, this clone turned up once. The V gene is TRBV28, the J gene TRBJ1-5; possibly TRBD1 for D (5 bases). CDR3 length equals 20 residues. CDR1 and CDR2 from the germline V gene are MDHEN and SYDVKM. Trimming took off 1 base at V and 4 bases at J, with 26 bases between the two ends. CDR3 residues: CASSLLVGTVEGGRNQPQHF. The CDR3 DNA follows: TGTGCCAGCAGTTTATTGGTCGGGACCGTGGAGGGAGGGAGAAATCAGCCCCAGCATTTT.